The 17 T cell receptor beta chains below all came from one sample that was sequenced in a study of blood T cell repertoires in COVID-19. Assay used: immunoSEQ multiplex PCR; TCRdb lists only in-frame clones, some missing. This table has some 170,000 clones, 85% appearing once. The specimen sequenced was PBMCs or T cells enriched from blood (not recorded which). All receptors derive from a man between 40 and 49 years old who had recovered from COVID-19.

This chain joins TRBV25-1 and TRBJ1-2; no definite D call. Germline assignment: CDR1 MGHDK and CDR2 SYGVNS. The CDR3 has 11 residues. The V gene lost 6 bases and the J gene lost 2 bases, with 4 bases spanning the gap. CDR3 DNA sequence: TGTGCCAGCAGACGGAACTATGGCTACACCTTC. Translating gives CASRRNYGYTF.

Ten or more counts support this clone. J is TRBJ2-5 and V is TRBV6-2 or TRBV6-3, with D perhaps matching TRBD2 (5 bases). Germline V CDR1 and CDR2: MNHEY, SVGEGT. This CDR3 region has 14 residues. Deletions cut 10 bases from V and 4 bases from J, with 19 bases between. CDR3 sequence (DNA): TGTGCCACCGGCCCTCCGGGAAAGGGAGAGACCCAGTACTTC. Its protein product is CATGPPGKGETQYF.

This clone was observed a single time. For the CDR3, the DNA is TGCGCCAGCCAGCGGGGGATGAGCTCCTACAATGAGCAGTTCTTC. Translation: CASQRGMSSYNEQFF. The gene calls are TRBV4-1 and TRBJ2-1, with 8 positions matching TRBD2. The CDR3 spans 15 residues. Germline V lookup: CDR1 MGHRA, CDR2 YSYEKL. J lost 0 bases, V lost 8 bases, and 6 bases had no gene match.

The chain combines TRBV19 with TRBJ1-1; no clear D. The CDR3 has 13 amino acids. Germline CDR1 LNHDA, CDR2 SQIVND (reference sequence). V was shortened by 6 bases and J by 2 bases, with 10 bases between the two germline ends. CDR3 amino acids: CASRWHTNTEAFF. The CDR3 bases are TGTGCCAGTAGGTGGCACACAAACACTGAAGCTTTCTTT.

The chain links TRBV10-2 to TRBJ2-7; the D gene is possibly TRBD2 (5 bases). This CDR3 comprises 13 residues. From germline, CDR1 is WSHSY and CDR2 SAAADI. Trimming left V 7 bases short and J 3 bases short, with 13 bases between. The CDR3 is CASTERLIYEQYF. The CDR3 DNA is TGCGCCAGCACCGAGCGGCTGATCTACGAGCAGTACTTC.

CDR3 region: CASRDRGRAEQYF. The DNA for the CDR3 is TGTGCCAGCAGGGACAGGGGCCGGGCGGAGCAGTACTTC. The chain uses TRBV2 and TRBJ2-7, with 9 bases that match TRBD1. Germline assignment: CDR1 SNHLY and CDR2 FYNNEI. The CDR3 runs 13 residues. Germline trimming cut 6 bases from V and 7 bases from J; bases unmatched to any gene: 7. The full variable domain, in which reference TRBV2 and TRBJ2-7 provide the parts outside the CDR3, is EPEVTQTPSHQVTQMGQEVILRCVPISNHLYFYWYRQILGQKVEFLVSFYNNEISEKSEIFDDQFSVERPDGSNFTLKIRSTKLEDSAMYFCASRDRGRAEQYFGPGTRLTVT.

This chain uses TRBV2 with TRBJ2-1; TRBD1 aligns across 11 bases. The CDR3 is 15 amino acids. J lost 3 bases, V lost 7 bases, and 5 bases had no gene match. Germline V CDR1 and CDR2: SNHLY, FYNNEI. In DNA form, the CDR3 reads TGTGCCAGCATTTCCGGGACAGGGGGCTACAATGAGCAGTTCTTC. Translation: CASISGTGGYNEQFF.

The V call is TRBV28, the J call TRBJ2-1; a weak D match, TRBD2 (5 bases). The CDR3 has 13 amino acids. V lost 6 bases, J lost 0 bases, and 6 bases lay in between. CDR1 and CDR2 from the germline V gene are MDHEN and SYDVKM. The CDR3: CASRDFSYNEQFF. For the CDR3, the DNA is TGTGCCAGCAGGGACTTCTCCTACAATGAGCAGTTCTTC.

This chain joins TRBV12-2 and TRBJ1-5; the D call of TRBD1 is as the table states it, not checked on the DNA. TRBV12-2 is tagged as a pseudogene. The length of the CDR3 is 17 residues. The CDR3 nucleotides are TGTGCAAGTCGCCCGAGGGGGCACCGGTATAGCAATCAGCCCCAGCATTTT. This translates into CASRPRGHRYSNQPQHF.

V usage is TRBV4-1 and J usage is TRBJ2-1; D possibly corresponds to TRBD2 (7 bases). V gave up 0 bases and J gave up 9 bases, with 24 bases separating them. This CDR3 spans 18 amino acids. Per the germline V gene, CDR1 is MGHRA and CDR2 is YSYEKL. In nucleotides, the CDR3 is TGCGCCAGCAGCCAAGAGGGAGGGGGGGAGGCCCTGAGGGGTGAGCAGTTCTTC. This codes for CASSQEGGGEALRGEQFF.

The chain has TRBV7-2 and TRBJ1-1; D is perhaps TRBD1 (5 bases). Germline V gene lookup returns CDR1 SGHTA and CDR2 FQGNSA. Trimming cost V 1 base and J 5 bases, with 17 bases left between them. There are 16 residues in the CDR3. In nucleotides, the CDR3 is TGTGCCAGCAGCTTAGGGGGTATCGGGGGAGGGACTGAAGCTTTCTTT. This encodes CASSLGGIGGGTEAFF.

The chain joins TRBV28 to TRBJ1-4; the match to TRBD1 covers 9 bases. Germline loops: CDR1 MDHEN, CDR2 SYDVKM. With V trimmed by 4 bases and J by 5 bases, 5 bases remained unmatched. The CDR3 is made up of 15 amino acids. The CDR3 nucleotides are TGTGCCAGCAGTTCGACAGGGGGGGCGAATGAAAAACTGTTTTTT. Translating it yields CASSSTGGANEKLFF.

The V call is TRBV19, the J call TRBJ2-3; D perhaps matches TRBD2 (5 bases). Trimming took 8 bases from V and 8 from J, leaving 26 bases between them. Germline CDR1 reads LNHDA; CDR2 reads SQIVND (reference sequence). The CDR3 sequence is 16 residues long. DNA of the CDR3: TGTGCCAGTGGCAACTCCGGGAATCTCGTTTCTCCTACGCAGTATTTT. This codes for CASGNSGNLVSPTQYF.

This clone was counted a few times. Different DNA sequences within this sample yield the same CDR3. The chain uses TRBV9 and TRBJ2-5; 11 nucleotides align to TRBD2. The junction had 5 bases not matched to a gene; V was cut back by 2 bases and J by 5 bases. The CDR3 is made up of 15 amino acids. The germline V gene has CDR1 SGDLS and CDR2 YYNGEE. The CDR3 sequence: CASSVSGGAGETQYF. CDR3 sequence (DNA): TGTGCCAGCAGCGTTAGCGGGGGGGCCGGGGAGACCCAGTACTTC.

The chain employs TRBV6-5 and TRBJ1-2; TRBD1 agrees at 8 bases. The CDR3 totals 15 residues. Germline CDR1 and CDR2: MNHEY and SVGAGI. The ends lost 6 bases at V and 3 bases at J; junction bases unmatched: 9. In DNA, the CDR3 is TGTGCCAGCAGACCCCTCTTGACAGGGGACTATGGCTACACCTTC. It specifies CASRPLLTGDYGYTF.

A single count supports this clone. This chain joins TRBV3-1 (or the pseudogene TRBV3-2) and TRBJ1-5; 11 bases line up with TRBD1. The CDR3 totals 15 residues. Germline values: CDR1 LGHDT, CDR2 YNNKEL (reference sequence). V lost 4 bases, J lost 4 bases, and 3 bases stayed unmatched. DNA of the CDR3: TGTGCCAGCAGCCCGGGGACAGGGGGGAATCAGCCCCAGCATTTT. As protein: CASSPGTGGNQPQHF.

This clone was observed a handful of times. V usage is TRBV11-2 and J usage is TRBJ2-7; TRBD1 matches at 9 bases. Germline CDR1 and CDR2: SGHAT and FQNNGV. This CDR3 is built from 14 residues. V shed 4 bases, J shed 2 bases, and the junction held 3 bases outside the gene matches. CDR3 amino acids: CASSWTGVAYEQYF. CDR3 DNA: TGTGCCAGCAGCTGGACAGGGGTAGCCTACGAGCAGTACTTC.